These 12 T cell receptor beta chains originate from one sample sequenced in a study of OX40 agonist ivuxolimab in advanced cancers. TCRdb keeps only in-frame clones here, not all; method: immunoSEQ multiplex PCR. The sample holds 70,000 or so clones; 87% are singletons and the top ten take less than 3.5%. This specimen consisted of CD4+ or CD8+ T cells sorted from blood, obtained in a trial of the OX40 agonist ivuxolimab. Receptors originate from an adult with an advanced solid tumor such as melanoma, head and neck, liver or kidney cancer.

The genes are TRBV23-1 and TRBJ2-1, with D possibly TRBD1 on 7 matching bases. TRBV23-1 is an open reading frame whose function is uncertain. V was cut by 2 bases and J by 9 bases, with 14 bases left in between. This CDR3 contains 14 residues. CDR3 protein: CASSQKQGRREQFF. As DNA, the CDR3 is TGCGCCAGCAGTCAAAAACAGGGGAGGCGTGAGCAGTTCTTC.

This clone was seen a single time. The same CDR3 also results from other DNA sequences found in this sample. The chain recombines TRBV6-5 with TRBJ1-2; 7 nucleotides line up with TRBD1. Germline CDR1 and CDR2: MNHEY and SVGAGI. The CDR3 covers 16 residues. Unmatched junction bases numbered 12, after V lost 4 bases and J lost 4 bases. The CDR3 is CASSSRPRGRIYGYTF. CDR3 DNA: TGTGCCAGCAGTTCCCGTCCAAGGGGGCGAATCTATGGCTACACCTTC.

CDR3 coding DNA: TGTGCCAGCAGGGGGACAGGGATGGCATGGGGACATGAAAAACTGTTTTTT. Encoded protein: CASRGTGMAWGHEKLFF. This rearrangement joins TRBV7-9 to TRBJ1-4; 9 bases map to TRBD1. V lost 6 bases and J lost 6; bases outside the gene matches: 14. The CDR3 spans 17 residues. Germline CDR1 and CDR2: SEHNR and FQNEAQ (reference sequence). The full variable domain, completed using reference TRBV7-9 and TRBJ1-4, is DTGVSQNPRHKITKRGQNVTFRCDPISEHNRLYWYRQTLGQGPEFLTYFQNEAQLEKSRLLSDRFSAERPKGSFSTLEIQRTEQGDSAMYLCASRGTGMAWGHEKLFFGSGTQLSVL.

The chain couples TRBV28 to TRBJ1-1; D not resolved. The CDR3 is 15 amino acids. V gave up 7 bases and J gave up 10 bases, with 25 bases separating them. CDR1 and CDR2 (germline): MDHEN, SYDVKM. CDR3 in amino acids: CASNTPDGGLRSAFF. DNA of the CDR3: TGTGCCAGCAACACCCCCGACGGTGGGTTGCGTTCAGCTTTCTTT.

The genes are TRBV5-5 and TRBJ1-2, with 7 bases that match TRBD1. The CDR3 is made up of 13 amino acids. From germline, CDR1 is SGHKS and CDR2 YYEKEE (reference sequence). V shed 1 base and J 6 bases; nucleotides not matched to a gene: 3. CDR3 residues: CASSLRQGDGYTF. The CDR3 region has the DNA TGTGCCAGCAGCTTGCGGCAGGGGGATGGCTACACCTTC. Together with reference TRBV5-5 and TRBJ1-2, the CDR3 gives the full variable domain: DAGVTQSPTHLIKTRGQQVTLRCSPISGHKSVSWYQQVLGQGPQFIFQYYEKEERGRGNFPDRFSARQFPNYSSELNVNALLLGDSALYLCASSLRQGDGYTFGSGTRLTVV.

The genes are TRBV18 and TRBJ1-5, with D possibly being TRBD1 (5 bases). CDR1 and CDR2 (germline): KGHSH, LQKENI. This CDR3 has 16 residues. Trimming removed 0 bases from V and 1 base from J, with 10 bases in between. DNA of the CDR3: TGTGCCAGCTCACCACCCGGGGACCGAAGCAATCAGCCCCAGCATTTT. Protein product: CASSPPGDRSNQPQHF.

The chain couples TRBV11-3 to TRBJ2-2, with D possibly matching TRBD2 (6 bases). The CDR3 length is 14 residues. V was cut by 5 bases and J by 4 bases, with 11 bases left in between. The V gene's germline CDR1 is SGHNT and CDR2 YENEEA. The DNA for the CDR3 is TGTGCCAGCAGCCCTGGGACTTTCACCGGGGAGCTGTTTTTT. It yields the protein CASSPGTFTGELFF.

The genes are TRBV7-2 and TRBJ1-2; D may be TRBD1 (6 bases). There are 13 residues in the CDR3. Germline values: CDR1 SGHTA, CDR2 FQGNSA. V gave up 4 bases and J gave up 4 bases, with 10 bases separating them. The DNA of the CDR3 is TGTGCCAGCAGCTCCCGACAGGCCTATGGCTACACCTTC. It specifies CASSSRQAYGYTF.

The chain combines TRBV9 with TRBJ1-1; tentatively, D is TRBD1 (6 bases). V gave up 3 bases and J gave up 0 bases, with 9 bases separating them. CDR3 length: 14 amino acids. Germline lookup yields CDR1 SGDLS and CDR2 YYNGEE. This chain's CDR3 is CASSEGGLNTEAFF. CDR3 nucleotides: TGTGCCAGCAGCGAGGGGGGCTTGAACACTGAAGCTTTCTTT.

This clone was seen repeatedly, ten times or more. V usage is TRBV9 and J usage is TRBJ2-1; a weak D match, TRBD1 (5 bases). Trimming stripped 4 bases from V and 4 bases from J, with 15 bases between. CDR3 length equals 15 residues. Germline V gene sequence: CDR1 SGDLS, CDR2 YYNGEE. CDR3: CASSSQGLEYNEQFF. Here the CDR3 DNA reads TGTGCCAGCAGCTCCCAGGGTTTAGAATACAATGAGCAGTTCTTC.

The rearrangement links TRBV29-1 to TRBJ2-1; a weak D match, TRBD2 (6 bases). This CDR3 contains 14 residues. Looked up from germline, CDR1 is SQVTM and CDR2 is ANQGSEA. Between the trimmed V and J ends, which lost 4 bases and 1 base, there was a span of 11 bases. CDR3 sequence: CSVVGGKSYNEQFF. CDR3 in DNA: TGCAGCGTTGTAGGAGGGAAGTCCTACAATGAGCAGTTCTTC.

This clone was counted only a few times. The genes are TRBV30 and TRBJ1-2, with D perhaps matching TRBD1 (5 bases). This CDR3 has 14 amino acids. V was trimmed by 5 bases and J by 7 bases, leaving 20 bases between them. Germline CDR1 reads GTSNPN; CDR2 reads SVGIG (reference sequence). The chain's CDR3 is CAWAPGPQRGGYTF. The DNA of the CDR3 is TGTGCCTGGGCCCCGGGACCCCAAAGAGGTGGCTACACCTTC.